This T cell receptor (beta chain) was sequenced during a study of cytomegalovirus exposure and HLA in healthy donors (dated by TCRdb to about 2017). Regarding the study in general: In an earlier analysis of several hundred of the donors, around 300 Gb of sequence data and 95 million to 130 million unique TCR beta sequences from roughly 190 million T cells were reported. In the later analysis, no new phenotypic data were used to find candidate immune exposures; instead, reliance was placed on TCR beta sequences and their occurrence across donors. Because of strong linkage in the cohort, five DR-DQ haplotypes were treated as single units for association and clustering. Typing coverage varied by locus: about 620-640 donors for A, B, C, DRB1 and DQB1; roughly 510 for DQA1; more than 600 for DPA1; 400 to 480 for DPB1. Every discovery cohort repertoire had been produced on one sequencing platform. Besides the first cohort of 666 subjects, a separate validation cohort made up of roughly 130 different subjects was used. Donor age, sex, ethnicity and CMV serostatus were compiled alongside the repertoire data. Approximately 300 gigabases of sequencing data and 91 million or so unique TCR sequences made up an early release that covered around 640 HLA-typed donors. High-throughput TCR immunosequencing, statistical association of individual TCRs with disease status, and machine learning were combined to predict cytomegalovirus infection status. Genome-wide SNP genotypes for about 55% of the roughly 670 donors were used in a later genetic analysis, which treated that subset as a discovery cohort. The aim of the study was to test whether cataloging public T cell receptors could identify signatures of past pathogen exposure. Across about 370 genotyped donors of the cohort, an average of roughly 250,000 unique TCR beta nucleotide sequences per donor were sequenced, and 15% to 20% of those sequences were non-productive. A later analysis re-analyzed previously published TCR beta repertoires from 650 to 800 donors and added high-resolution HLA genotyping to study TCR occurrence patterns. Among the roughly 400 genotyped donors, 81% belonged to the genetic ancestry cluster associated with self-reported Caucasian donors. The study profiled the T cell repertoires of about 640 subjects by immunosequencing and related them to cytomegalovirus serostatus. HLA typing included class I and class II loci at four-digit resolution. To decide whether each TCR beta V gene segment behaved as functional or pseudogenic, an earlier analysis of some 600 of the donors relied on high-throughput TCR beta sequencing. Study-wide findings and limitations: According to a later analysis, TCR association rates differed among HLA loci, with DRB1 alleles showing the most associated TCRs and HLA-C alleles showing the fewest. Over 15 rarely observed V segments, including chromosome 9 orphons, were excluded from the earlier analysis of some 590 of the donors because counts were too low. In a later analysis, most CMV-associated TCR beta chains were found to appear HLA-restricted, with HLA associations seemingly driven largely by CMV exposure. In this cohort, only TCR beta chains were sequenced, and detectable features were limited by the absence of alpha or paired-chain data. Compared with the approximately 670-donor mean, donors in an Asian-associated ancestry cluster had fewer N-insertions in productive TCRs, according to a later genetic analysis. The study listed approximately 150 TCR beta chains as associated with cytomegalovirus. A later analysis found that HLA-associated TCR beta chains were more clonally expanded and had lower generation probabilities than equally common non-associated chains. An earlier analysis of approximately 540 of the donors showed that most TCR beta V segments appeared in productive rearrangements either about 87% or about 30% of the time, which broadly matched IMGT annotations. A further reported finding was that TCR beta sequences accurately predicted the HLA-A and HLA-B alleles for most subjects in the first cohort. The classifier was reported to diagnose cytomegalovirus status with high specificity and sensitivity in both the original cohort and the validation cohort. Because some donors lacked HLA typing at each locus, the association tests relied only on the typed subset. The only immune exposure information available for the cohort was CMV serostatus. Presence/absence analyses assumed roughly uniform sequencing depth across donors, an assumption that may not hold. In a later analysis, some 18,000 TCR beta sequences were associated with specific HLA alleles at a false discovery rate of 0.05. Most TCR sequences were observed very rarely across donors, whereas some public TCRs were present in many individuals. A group of highly shared sequence variants was considered likely to be a technical artifact of the sequencing pipeline. Strong co-occurrence of HLA alleles, especially DR and DQ, made assigning TCR associations to individual alleles difficult. Several of the top co-occurrence clusters appeared to be linked to parvovirus B19, influenza, CMV and Epstein-Barr virus, according to a later analysis. According to the authors, the approach could potentially be generalized to other disease states and immunological phenotypes. Linkage disequilibrium might explain the correlated functional status among segregating V segments, but an unknown experimental factor could not be excluded. The 87-base-pair reads could not distinguish some IMGT-functional V segments, including TRBV6-2 and TRBV6-3, so those segments were excluded. In vitro tests confirmed that a few of the cytomegalovirus-associated TCR beta chains recognize cytomegalovirus antigens. In a later genetic analysis, a missense DCLRE1C variant was associated with V-gene and J-gene trimming of TCR beta chains, and the association was replicated in an independent cohort.

The cohort was made up of 500 to 800 healthy bone marrow donors. All cohort members were sampled while nominally healthy, although unrecorded immune exposures were likely present. The donor tested CMV seropositive and was one of the 289 seropositive cohort members. A peripheral blood sample was collected from each donor, and TCR beta sequencing was performed on peripheral blood mononuclear cells. Genomic DNA was extracted from the blood cell samples with the Qiagen DNeasy Blood Extraction Kit. The V end loses 0 bases and the J end loses 5 bases, and a stretch of 17 bases separates them. From cysteine to phenylalanine, the CDR3 is 16 amino acids long. Only CDR3 DNA remains: 48 bases, in frame from the first base. Via the germline V gene, CDR1 is SGDLS and CDR2 YYNGEE. Libraries were made using the immunoSEQ multiplex PCR assay. For the multiplex PCR, a mixture combining 60 forward primers for TCR Vbeta segments and 13 reverse primers for TCR Jbeta segments was used. Amplification of the CDR3 region of rearranged TCR beta genes was performed with a multiplex PCR assay on genomic DNA. The amplified TCR beta libraries were sequenced on the Illumina HiSeq System as 87-base-pair reads. Processing in the source paper ran as follows. Across the 670 or so repertoires, a later analysis counted 60 million to 90 million unique TCR beta chains, roughly 11 million of which were shared by at least two donors. Raw reads were error-corrected and collapsed into unique sequences by a nearest-neighbor algorithm in which closely related sequences were merged to remove PCR and sequencing errors. CDR3 sequences were aligned to IMGT reference sequences to assign V, D and J gene segments. For a sequence to be retained, a match of at least six nucleotides to both a V gene segment and a J gene segment was required. Rearrangements were called productive when the CDR3 lacked stop codons and stayed in frame with V and J; all others were non-productive. CDR3 was defined according to IMGT convention as the region running from the second conserved V-encoded cysteine to the conserved J-encoded phenylalanine. The earlier analysis of about 590 of the donors excluded sequences that lacked an unambiguous match to a single V gene segment. An earlier analysis of a few hundred of the donors classified V segments as functional when productive rearrangements were above 56.7% and as segregating when the standard deviation between donors was above 5%. A statistical classification framework was built for diagnosing cytomegalovirus status from the catalog of TCR beta chain sequences. In a later analysis, V and J genes were assigned by comparing TCR nucleotide sequences against IMGT/GENE-DB human TR gene sequences. Using the TCRdist pipeline, a later analysis assigned CDR3 sequences along with most-parsimonious VDJ recombination scenarios. A later analysis defined each TCR beta chain by its CDR3 amino acid sequence plus V-gene family, and excluded reads lacking a unique V-gene family. As a way to deal with suspected cross-contamination and a sequencing artifact, a later analysis dropped over 550 nucleotide sequences that were highly shared and had low generation probability. In a later analysis, a clonal expansion index for each public chain was calculated from normalized within-repertoire ranks of inferred template counts. A later analysis computed generation probabilities with a VDJ recombination model fitted to out-of-frame rearrangements, and checked the results against IGoR. In a later analysis, TCR-TCR, TCR-HLA and TCR-CMV co-occurrence was scored with hypergeometric tests, and a repertoire-size bias correction was applied to TCR pairs. A later analysis estimated false discovery rates by permuting HLA or CMV assignments 20 times. In a later analysis, co-occurring TCRs were grouped using DBSCAN, with TCRdist sequence similarity added in when clustering inside HLA-allele-positive subsets. Repertoires with fewer than 30,000 or more than 120,000 public chains, plus five repertoires with anomalous nucleotide sharing, were excluded from co-occurrence clustering. The immuneACCESS repertoire file appears here via TCRdb, limited to in-frame rearrangements. These files lack a portion of the clones; in checked studies, under half of the deficit traces to unresolved V genes, and the cause of the others is not known. V, J and clone size are those of that table, while D and trimming were read from the DNA. The sample has over 60,000 clones on record, roughly 70% of them singletons. About 14% of the sample is in the top ten clones.

Note on this clone: Its antigen is currently not known. It has no much larger one-base neighbor in the sample; base qualities were not kept.

This TCR came from a male donor in good health and CMV-seropositive. This chain joins TRBV9 to TRBJ2-5; a weak D assignment points to TRBD2 (6 bases agree). Sequenced input: PBMCs. The DNA is TGTGCCAGCAGCGTAGCTCTATCAGGTGGGGGGGAGACCCAGTACTTC. It codes for CASSVALSGGGETQYF.